This TCR beta chain was observed in a study of radiotherapy plus CTLA-4 blockade in lung cancer. Turning to the study itself: Objective responses were observed in around 17% of patients, and disease control was achieved by approximately 30%.

About this clone itself: Its specificity is not known.

The data were produced by immunoSEQ multiplex PCR, yet TCRdb's version contains in-frame clones alone and is incomplete. The table lists over 100,000 clones, 70% to 85% of them singletons, with roughly 3.1% in the top ten. Those with chemo-refractory metastatic non-small-cell lung cancer were treated with focal radiation combined with CTLA-4 blockade using ipilimumab. Study-wide points: Dynamics of early blood T cell clones, together with interferon-beta, were reportedly the best predictors of response. An expansion of tumor-derived TCR clones occurred in blood after radiotherapy plus ipilimumab.

V shed 1 base, J shed 8 bases, and the junction held 15 bases outside the gene matches. Germline V gives CDR1 SGHRS, CDR2 YFSETQ. The CDR3 is made up of 17 amino acids. The V gene is TRBV5-1, the J gene TRBJ2-3, with 8 positions matching TRBD2. The sample consisted of peripheral blood, taken from a patient treated with radiotherapy plus ipilimumab. This TCR came from a human donor with non-small cell lung cancer that progressed on radiotherapy plus ipilimumab. Some clones in this sample may be carry-over from other donors' samples. This chain's CDR3 is CASSLFAPAGAGGTQYF. CDR3 coding DNA: TGCGCCAGCAGCTTGTTCGCCCCAGCGGGGGCCGGGGGTACGCAGTATTTT.